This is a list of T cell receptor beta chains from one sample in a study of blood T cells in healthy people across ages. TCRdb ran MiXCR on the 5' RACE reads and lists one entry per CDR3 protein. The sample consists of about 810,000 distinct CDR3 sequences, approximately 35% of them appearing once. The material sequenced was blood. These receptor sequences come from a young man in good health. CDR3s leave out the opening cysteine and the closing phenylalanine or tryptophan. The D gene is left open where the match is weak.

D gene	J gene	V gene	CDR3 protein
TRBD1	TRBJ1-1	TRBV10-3	ASRSQGVLSTEAF
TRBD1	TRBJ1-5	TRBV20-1	SASGSPGQGIRSNQPQH
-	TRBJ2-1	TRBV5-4	ASSLGGGPTYNEQF
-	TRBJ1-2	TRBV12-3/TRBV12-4	ASSPRAAWGYT
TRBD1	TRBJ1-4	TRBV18	ASSRTGQDEKLF
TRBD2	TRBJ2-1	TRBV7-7	ASSTKRGPGNEQF
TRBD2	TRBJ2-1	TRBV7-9	ASSLDSGLAGGNNEQF
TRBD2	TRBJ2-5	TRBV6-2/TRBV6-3	ASSYELARVGQETQY
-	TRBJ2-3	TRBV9	ASSVAGAPDTQY
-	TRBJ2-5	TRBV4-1	AGSHSMETQY
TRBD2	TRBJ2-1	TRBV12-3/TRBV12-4	ASRLGTSVYNEQF
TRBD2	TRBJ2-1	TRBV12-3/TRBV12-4	ASSLGTSGGLDNEQF
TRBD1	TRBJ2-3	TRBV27	ASSPGTGAPGADTQY
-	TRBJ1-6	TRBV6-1	ASSPTDQNSPLH
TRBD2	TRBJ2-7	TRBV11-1	ASSPGLAGHYEQY
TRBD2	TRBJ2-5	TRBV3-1	ASSLHSGGAGETQY
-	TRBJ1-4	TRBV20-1	SAERTNEKLF
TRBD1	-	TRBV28	ATGQGVKNEQY
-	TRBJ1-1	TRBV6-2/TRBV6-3	ASRDSGTAAF
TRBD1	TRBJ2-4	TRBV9	ASSVDGTGKGKNIQY
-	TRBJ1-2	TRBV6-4	ASSDSLTDYYGYT
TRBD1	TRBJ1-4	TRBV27	ASSPNRGLNEKLF
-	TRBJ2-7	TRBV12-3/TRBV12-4	ASSLGLYEQY
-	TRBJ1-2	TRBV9	ASSEDRGIYGYT
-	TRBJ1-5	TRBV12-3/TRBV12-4	ASTPGAVDQPQH
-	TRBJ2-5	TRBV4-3	ASSQDQDRIETQY
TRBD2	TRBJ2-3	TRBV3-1	ASSLSGVRTDTQY
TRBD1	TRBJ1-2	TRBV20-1	SAGPGTGDYSYGYT
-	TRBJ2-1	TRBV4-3	ASSQVEGARMVEQF
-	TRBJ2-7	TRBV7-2	ASSPQASSFYEQY
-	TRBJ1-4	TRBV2	ASTPSEKLF
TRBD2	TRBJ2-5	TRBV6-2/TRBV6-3	ASKEASGGASVETQY
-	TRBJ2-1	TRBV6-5	ASSYSRTGSYNEQF
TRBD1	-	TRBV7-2	ASSSRTGGQTQY
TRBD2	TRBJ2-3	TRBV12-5	ATTTGGAATQY
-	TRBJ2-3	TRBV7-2	ASSAYQGPQY
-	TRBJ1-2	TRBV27	AVGRGPGDGYT
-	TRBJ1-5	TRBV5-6	ASSSGKGYSNQPQH
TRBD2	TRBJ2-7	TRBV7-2	ASSGRLAAEQY
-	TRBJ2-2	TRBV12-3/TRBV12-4	ASSLGRGGELF
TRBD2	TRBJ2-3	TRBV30	AWRTSGATDTQY
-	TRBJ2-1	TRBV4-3	ASSHDPGPQVDEQF
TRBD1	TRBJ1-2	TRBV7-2	ASSPAGTGVGGYT
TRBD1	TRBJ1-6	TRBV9	ASSVVGQGNSPLH
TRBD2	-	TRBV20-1	SAEGLAGSYNEQY
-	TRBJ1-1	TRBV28	ASSSMTEADSEGF
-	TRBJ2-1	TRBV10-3	AISESQGEVNEQF
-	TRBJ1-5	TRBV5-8	ASRGTGDQPQH
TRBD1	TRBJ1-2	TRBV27	ASTTGTGLYGYT
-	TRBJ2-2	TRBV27	ASSPWGSTGELF
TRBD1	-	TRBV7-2	ASSMRTGDDEQY
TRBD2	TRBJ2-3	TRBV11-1	ASSLARLAGVAGTQY